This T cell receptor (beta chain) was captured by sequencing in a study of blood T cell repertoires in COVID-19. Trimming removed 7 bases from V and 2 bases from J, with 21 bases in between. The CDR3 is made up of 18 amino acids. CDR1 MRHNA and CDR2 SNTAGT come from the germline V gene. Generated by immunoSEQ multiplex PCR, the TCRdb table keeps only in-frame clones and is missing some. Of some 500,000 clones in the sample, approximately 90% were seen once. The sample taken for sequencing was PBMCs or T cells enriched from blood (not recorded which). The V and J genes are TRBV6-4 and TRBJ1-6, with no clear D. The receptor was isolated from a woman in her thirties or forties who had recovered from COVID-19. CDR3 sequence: CASNPVSDLPPYNSPLHF. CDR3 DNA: TGTGCCAGCAATCCGGTCTCCGATCTCCCCCCCTATAATTCACCCCTCCACTTT.